This T cell receptor beta chain was sequenced during a study of PD-1 blockade in classical Hodgkin lymphoma. V shed 2 bases and J shed 4 bases, with 12 bases lying between them. The CDR3 loop spans 15 amino acids. Germline values: CDR1 LGHNA, CDR2 YNFKEQ. Study results and limitations: Newly diagnosed patients were reported to exhibit reduced baseline TCR diversity relative to healthy donors.

Every patient relapsed after autologous stem cell transplantation, and brentuximab vedotin exposure varied. Best outcomes ranged across complete response, partial response and progressive disease. TCRdb's table, derived via immunoSEQ multiplex PCR, lists solely in-frame clones and lacks some. This sample yields tens of thousands of clones, of which more than 65% are seen a single time; about 16% belongs to the top ten. This clone occurred once. Its antigen is unidentified. Sequenced here: peripheral blood mononuclear cells (PBMCs), sampled at baseline. The receptor comes from a human donor with classical Hodgkin lymphoma. This sequence joins TRBV4-2 and TRBJ1-3; no definite D call. CDR3 in amino acids: CASSQPGLRGNTIYF. As DNA, the CDR3 is TGTGCCAGCAGCCAACCTGGCCTCAGGGGAAACACCATATATTTT.